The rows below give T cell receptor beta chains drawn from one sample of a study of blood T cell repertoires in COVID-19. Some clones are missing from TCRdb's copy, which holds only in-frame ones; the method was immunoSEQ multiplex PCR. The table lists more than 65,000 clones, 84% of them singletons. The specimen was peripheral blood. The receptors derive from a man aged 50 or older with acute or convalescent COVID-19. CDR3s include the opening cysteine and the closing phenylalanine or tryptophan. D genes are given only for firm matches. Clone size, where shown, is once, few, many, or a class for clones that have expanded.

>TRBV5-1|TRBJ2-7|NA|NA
TGCGCCAGCAGCTTGTCGAGGGACGAGCAGTACTTC
CASSLSRDEQYF
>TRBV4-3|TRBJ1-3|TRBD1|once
TGCGCCAGCAGCCAAGGGACAGGGCGAATGGCTGGAAACACCATATATTTT
CASSQGTGRMAGNTIYF
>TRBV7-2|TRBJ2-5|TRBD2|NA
TGTGCCAGCAGCTTAGCGCGGGGGAGCCAAGAGACCCAGTACTTC
CASSLARGSQETQYF
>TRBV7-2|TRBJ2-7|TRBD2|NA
TGTGCCAGCAGCCCACGGGGGGGGGTTCTCGAATCCTACGAGCAGTACTTC
CASSPRGGVLESYEQYF
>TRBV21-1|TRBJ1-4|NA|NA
TGTGCCAGCAGCAAAGAAGCCCTGGGACTCCCGGGCGGGCTTAATGAAAAACTGTTTTTT
CASSKEALGLPGGLNEKLFF
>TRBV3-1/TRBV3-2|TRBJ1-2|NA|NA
TGTGCCAGCAGCCAAGATGAGGAGTTGCTCTACACCTTC
CASSQDEELLYTF
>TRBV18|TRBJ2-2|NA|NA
TGTGCCAGCTCACCTATTCAGGGGAACACCGGGGAGCTGTTTTTT
CASSPIQGNTGELFF
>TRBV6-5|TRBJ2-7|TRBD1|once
TGTGCCAGCAGTTACCGACAGGGCGACGAGCAGTACTTC
CASSYRQGDEQYF
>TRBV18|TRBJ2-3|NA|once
TGTGCCAGCTCAGGGAATCAGGGATGGACAGATACGCAGTATTTT
CASSGNQGWTDTQYF
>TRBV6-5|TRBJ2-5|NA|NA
TGTGCCAGCAGTTACTCTCTTACAGCCCAAGAGACCCAGTACTTC
CASSYSLTAQETQYF
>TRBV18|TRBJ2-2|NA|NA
TGTGCCAGCTCACCAGGCCAGGGGAACACCGGGGAGCTGTTTTTT
CASSPGQGNTGELFF
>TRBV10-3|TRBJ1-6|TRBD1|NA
TGTGCCATCAGGGACCGGACAGGGAAAAATAATTCACCCCTCCACTTT
CAIRDRTGKNNSPLHF
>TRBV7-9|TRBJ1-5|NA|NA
TGTGCCAGCAGCTCGACAGGCAATCAGCCCCAGCATTTT
CASSSTGNQPQHF